This T cell receptor beta chain was recovered during a study of blood T cell repertoires in COVID-19. About the study: Spain, Italy and the United States supplied samples that represented acute and convalescent COVID-19. T cells, B-cell-depleted T cells, or PBMCs provided the cDNA or gDNA that served as material.

V lost 4 bases, J lost 3 bases, and 9 bases stayed unmatched. Germline loops: CDR1 LNHDA, CDR2 SQIVND (reference sequence). The CDR3 is 17 amino acids. How the authors handled the data: By means of reference gene primer amplification, nucleated cell counts were estimated. Clones were read by immunoSEQ multiplex PCR, and TCRdb kept only the in-frame ones, dropping some. That table is the source of V, J and clone size, and D and trimming were worked out from the DNA. The table shows over 200,000 clones, with around 79% occurring only once. The TCR was taken from a woman over 75 with acute or convalescent COVID-19. V is TRBV19 and J is TRBJ1-3, with 10 bases aligning to TRBD1. The sequenced sample was peripheral blood. CDR3 coding DNA: TGTGCCAGTAGTACCCTAGACAGGGGGCGGTTTGGAAACACCATATATTTT. Translation gives CASSTLDRGRFGNTIYF.